Shown below are 19 T cell receptor beta chains from a single sample sequenced in a study of blood T cell repertoires in COVID-19. Clones were sequenced by immunoSEQ multiplex PCR, and TCRdb holds only the in-frame ones, with some missing. The data contain about 300,000 clones, 75% to 90% of them seen just once; the ten biggest clones take up about 4.6%. Sequences were obtained from peripheral blood. These receptors came from a middle-aged man with acute or convalescent COVID-19.

The genes are TRBV5-5 and TRBJ2-3; D is uncertain. V lost 2 bases to trimming and J lost 0 bases, with 4 bases between them. The CDR3 has 13 residues. Germline V gives CDR1 SGHKS, CDR2 YYEKEE (reference sequence). The CDR3 loop is CASSFSSTDTQYF. CDR3 nucleotides: TGTGCCAGCAGCTTCTCTAGCACAGATACGCAGTATTTT.

V usage is TRBV19 and J usage is TRBJ1-5; D call uncertain. V dropped 8 bases and J dropped 4 bases, with 9 bases sitting between them. This CDR3 is built from 12 residues. CDR1 LNHDA and CDR2 SQIVND come from the germline V gene (reference sequence). Here the CDR3 DNA reads TGTGCCAGTCACGACGGGAATCAGCCCCAGCATTTT. The encoded protein is CASHDGNQPQHF.

This clone turned up a few times. This rearrangement joins TRBV5-4 to TRBJ1-3, with D perhaps matching TRBD1 (5 bases). Trimming cost V 9 bases and J 8 bases, with 21 bases left between them. Per germline, CDR1 SGHNT and CDR2 YYREEE (reference sequence). This CDR3 contains 14 residues. Written as DNA, the CDR3 is TGTGCCACCACGGAGGGGACCCATACAGACACCATATATTTT. This sequence encodes CATTEGTHTDTIYF.

The CDR3 protein is CSGQGNTEAFF. Written as DNA, the CDR3 is TGCAGCGGGCAGGGGAACACTGAAGCTTTCTTT. The rearrangement joins TRBV29-1 to TRBJ1-1; the D gene is possibly TRBD1 (5 bases). This CDR3 region has 11 residues. Trimming left V 7 bases short and J 1 base short, with 7 bases between. The germline V gene encodes CDR1 SQVTM and CDR2 ANQGSEA.

The rearrangement uses TRBV19 and TRBJ2-1; D is uncertain. The V and J ends lost 5 bases and 12 bases respectively, with 17 bases between them. The V gene's germline CDR1 is LNHDA and CDR2 SQIVND (reference sequence). The CDR3 length is 13 residues. CDR3 bases: TGTGCCAGTAGTTTCACTACGGGTCGATCGCAGTTCTTC. Protein product: CASSFTTGRSQFF.

This clone was detected only a few times. This sequence joins TRBV24-1 and TRBJ1-2, with TRBD1 matching over 8 bases. J gave up 8 bases and V 7 bases, and 8 bases lay outside the gene matches. Germline CDR1 is KGHDR and CDR2 is SFDVKD. CDR3 size: 13 residues. The CDR3 bases are TGTGCCACCAGAGGACAGGGAAATAGCGGCTACACCTTC. It codes for CATRGQGNSGYTF.

This sequence joins TRBV4-1 and TRBJ1-1; D possibly corresponds to TRBD1 (5 bases). V lost 4 bases and J lost 4, with 19 bases in between. The CDR3 has 16 amino acids. Germline CDR1 and CDR2: MGHRA and YSYEKL. The CDR3 DNA reads TGCGCCAGCAGCCCCCCAGGGAGGAGCCGTGGCACTGAAGCTTTCTTT. Its protein is CASSPPGRSRGTEAFF.

This clone was picked up one time. The V gene is TRBV5-1, the J gene TRBJ1-2; TRBD1 aligns across 8 bases. V shed 3 bases and J 3 bases; nucleotides not matched to a gene: 4. Germline lookup yields CDR1 SGHRS and CDR2 YFSETQ. The CDR3 length is 14 residues. CDR3 in amino acids: CASSSGQGDYGYTF. CDR3 DNA sequence: TGCGCCAGCAGCTCCGGACAGGGTGACTATGGCTACACCTTC.

The chain joins TRBV5-1 to TRBJ2-3; D remains unclear. The CDR3 has 14 amino acids. Germline CDR1 is SGHRS and CDR2 is YFSETQ. Trimming removed 4 bases at V and 1 base at J, with 10 bases between. CDR3 sequence: CASSTLPGTDTQYF. The CDR3 DNA follows: TGCGCCAGCAGCACCCTACCGGGCACAGATACGCAGTATTTT.

This clone was seen a few times. The V gene is TRBV11-2, the J gene TRBJ1-2; D may be TRBD1 (5 bases). Germline V lookup: CDR1 SGHAT, CDR2 FQNNGV. V gave up 1 base and J gave up 4 bases, with 10 bases separating them. The length of the CDR3 is 14 residues. Here the CDR3 DNA reads TGTGCCAGCAGCTTAGTGTGGGGCTCCTATGGCTACACCTTC. The encoded protein is CASSLVWGSYGYTF. The full variable domain, with the rest looked up from reference TRBV11-2 and TRBJ1-2, is EAGVAQSPRYKIIEKRQSVAFWCNPISGHATLYWYQQILGQGPKLLIQFQNNGVVDDSQLPKDRFSAERLKGVDSTLKIQPAKLEDSAVYLCASSLVWGSYGYTFGSGTRLTVV.

The CDR3 sequence is CASSILGQGYSPLHF. CDR3 sequence (DNA): TGTGCCAGTAGTATTTTGGGACAGGGATATTCACCCCTCCACTTT. The V and J genes are TRBV19 and TRBJ1-6; 9 nucleotides agree with TRBD1. This CDR3 has 15 amino acids. The J segment lost 8 bases and the V segment lost 3 bases, leaving 5 bases of the junction unmatched. Germline assignment: CDR1 LNHDA and CDR2 SQIVND (reference sequence).

V is TRBV7-2 and J is TRBJ1-1; unclear D gene. The V end was cut by 2 bases, the J end by 1 base, with 11 bases between. The germline gives CDR1 SGHTA, CDR2 FQGNSA. CDR3 length equals 15 residues. CDR3: CASSLRNAGNTEAFF. The DNA of the CDR3 is TGTGCCAGCAGCTTAAGGAATGCGGGGAACACTGAAGCTTTCTTT.

This chain links TRBV5-1 with TRBJ1-2; D possibly corresponds to TRBD1 (5 bases). The CDR3 length is 14 residues. Germline loops: CDR1 SGHRS, CDR2 YFSETQ. V lost 4 bases and J 1 base, leaving 11 bases between the germline ends. DNA for the CDR3: TGCGCCAGCAGCCCCCTGACAGTTAACTATGGCTACACCTTC. This gives the protein CASSPLTVNYGYTF. The whole variable domain, filled in from reference TRBV5-1 and TRBJ1-2, reads KAGVTQTPRYLIKTRGQQVTLSCSPISGHRSVSWYQQTPGQGLQFLFEYFSETQRNKGNFPGRFSGRQFSNSRSEMNVSTLELGDSALYLCASSPLTVNYGYTFGSGTRLTVV.

The chain links TRBV7-2 to TRBJ1-6; D perhaps matches TRBD1 (6 bases). With 2 bases removed from V and 6 bases from J, the gap between germline ends came to 14 bases. There are 16 residues in the CDR3. CDR1 and CDR2 (germline): SGHTA, FQGNSA. CDR3 in amino acids: CASSLNRAPRNSPLHF. As DNA, the CDR3 is TGTGCCAGCAGCTTAAACAGGGCCCCCCGTAATTCACCCCTCCACTTT.

The rearrangement links TRBV10-3 to TRBJ2-5; 9 bases are a match to TRBD1. V lost 5 bases, J lost 5 bases, and 3 bases stayed unmatched. The V gene's germline CDR1 is ENHRY and CDR2 SYGVKD. CDR3 size: 13 residues. CDR3 nucleotides: TGTGCCATCAGTACCGGGACAGGGGAGACCCAGTACTTC. This translates into CAISTGTGETQYF.

This chain uses TRBV3-1 (or the pseudogene TRBV3-2) with TRBJ1-4; weak D call: TRBD1 (5 bases). CDR1 and CDR2 (germline): LGHDT, YNNKEL (reference sequence). Trimming pared 4 bases from V and 8 bases from J, leaving 11 bases between. There are 13 residues in the CDR3. This CDR3 reads CASSPRSGEKLFF. Written as DNA, the CDR3 is TGTGCCAGCAGCCCCCGCTCAGGGGAAAAACTGTTTTTT.

J is TRBJ2-1 and V is TRBV11-2, with 10 positions matching TRBD2. The germline V gene encodes CDR1 SGHAT and CDR2 FQNNGV. The CDR3 length is 15 residues. V was clipped by 8 bases and J by 3 bases; unmatched bases: 7. CDR3 nucleotide sequence: TGTGCCAGCCGACAGCGGGGGGGCTACTACAATGAGCAGTTCTTC. This codes for CASRQRGGYYNEQFF.

The rearrangement links TRBV5-1 to TRBJ2-7; 8 bases are a match to TRBD1. The CDR3 has 16 residues. The germline V gene has CDR1 SGHRS and CDR2 YFSETQ. The trim removed 0 bases at V and 2 bases at J, leaving 7 bases unmatched. Here the CDR3 DNA reads TGCGCCAGCAGCTTGGGGGCCAGGACAGGGACCTACGAGCAGTACTTC. Its protein is CASSLGARTGTYEQYF. The entire variable domain, with the rest obtained from reference TRBV5-1 and TRBJ2-7, is as follows: KAGVTQTPRYLIKTRGQQVTLSCSPISGHRSVSWYQQTPGQGLQFLFEYFSETQRNKGNFPGRFSGRQFSNSRSEMNVSTLELGDSALYLCASSLGARTGTYEQYFGPGTRLTVT.

The rearrangement joins TRBV7-6 to TRBJ2-6; D perhaps matches TRBD1 (6 bases). The CDR3 contains 19 residues. CDR1 SGHVS and CDR2 FNYEAQ come from the germline V gene. With 1 base removed from V and 4 bases from J, the gap between germline ends came to 20 bases. CDR3 region: CASSLEPRAGAAGANVLTF. The CDR3 nucleotides are TGTGCCAGCAGCTTAGAACCGAGGGCAGGGGCCGCAGGGGCCAACGTCCTGACTTTC.